This TCR beta chain was identified in a study of T cell responses to AZD1222 COVID-19 vaccine. In this sample, this clone turned up once. What it binds is not known. This CDR3 region has 12 residues. V was pared by 5 bases and J by 8 bases, with 11 bases between. CDR1 and CDR2 (germline): KGHDR, SFDVKD. Repertoires were generated with immunoSEQ multiplex PCR, while TCRdb's copy carries only in-frame clones and drops some. The table lists around 110,000 clones, approximately 85% of them singletons. The study, taken as a whole, reports: At baseline, just 5 or 6 AZD1222 recipients tested seropositive. Clonal diversity may have been underestimated, and the donors were mostly white British, with more females than males. Distributed over spike, vaccine-associated CD4 TCRs predominated at 160-218 and 743-854. Spike-specific TCR breadth rose after two AZD1222 doses, and depth rose as well.

This TCR was sampled from an adult in good health. The input for sequencing was peripheral blood, taken on day 0 of MenACWY control vaccination. The genes are TRBV24-1 and TRBJ1-2; D unclear. The DNA of the CDR3 is TGTGCCACCAGTGGGACGGCTGGGGGCTACACCTTC. It specifies CATSGTAGGYTF.